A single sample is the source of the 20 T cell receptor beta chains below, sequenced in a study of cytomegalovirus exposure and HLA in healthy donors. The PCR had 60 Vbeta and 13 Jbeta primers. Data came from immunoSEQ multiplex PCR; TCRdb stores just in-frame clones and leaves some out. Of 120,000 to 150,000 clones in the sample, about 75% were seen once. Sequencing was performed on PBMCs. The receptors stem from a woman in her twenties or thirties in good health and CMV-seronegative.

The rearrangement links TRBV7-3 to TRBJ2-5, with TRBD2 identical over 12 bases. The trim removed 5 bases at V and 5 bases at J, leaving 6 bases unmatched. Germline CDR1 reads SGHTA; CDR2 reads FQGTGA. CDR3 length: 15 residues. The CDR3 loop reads CASSPSGGAVETQYF. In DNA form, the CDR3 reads TGTGCCAGCAGCCCTAGCGGGGGGGCCGTTGAGACCCAGTACTTC.

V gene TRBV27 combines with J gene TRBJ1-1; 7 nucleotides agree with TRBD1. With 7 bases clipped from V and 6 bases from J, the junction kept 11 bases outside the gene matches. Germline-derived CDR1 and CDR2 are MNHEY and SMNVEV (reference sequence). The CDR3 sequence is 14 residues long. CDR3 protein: CASTQRTGSSEAFF. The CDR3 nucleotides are TGTGCCAGCACCCAAAGGACAGGTTCTTCTGAAGCTTTCTTT.

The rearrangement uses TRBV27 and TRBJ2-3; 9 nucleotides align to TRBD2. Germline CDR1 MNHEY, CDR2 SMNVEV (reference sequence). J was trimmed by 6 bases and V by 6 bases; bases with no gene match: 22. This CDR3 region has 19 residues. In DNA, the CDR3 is TGTGCCAGCAGCATAGCGGGAGTGGTAGGGGCGGGGTATACGGATACGCAGTATTTT. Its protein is CASSIAGVVGAGYTDTQYF.

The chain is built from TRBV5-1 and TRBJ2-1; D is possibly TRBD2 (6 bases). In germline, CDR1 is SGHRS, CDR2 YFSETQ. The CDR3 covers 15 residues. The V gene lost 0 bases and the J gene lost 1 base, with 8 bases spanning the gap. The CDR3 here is CASSLEAGSYNEQFF. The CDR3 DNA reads TGCGCCAGCAGCTTGGAAGCGGGTTCCTACAATGAGCAGTTCTTC.

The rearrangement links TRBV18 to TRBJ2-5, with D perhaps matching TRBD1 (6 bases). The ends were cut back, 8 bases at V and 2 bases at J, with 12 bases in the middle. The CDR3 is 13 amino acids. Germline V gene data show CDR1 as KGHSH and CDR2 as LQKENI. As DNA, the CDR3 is TGTGCCAGCACCCAAGGACAGCAAGAGACCCAGTACTTC. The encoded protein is CASTQGQQETQYF.

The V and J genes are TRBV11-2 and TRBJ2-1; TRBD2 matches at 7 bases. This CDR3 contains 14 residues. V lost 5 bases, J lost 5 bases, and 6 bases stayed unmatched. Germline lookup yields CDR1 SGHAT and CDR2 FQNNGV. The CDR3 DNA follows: TGTGCCAGCAGCCCACCAAGCGGGGACAATGAGCAGTTCTTC. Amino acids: CASSPPSGDNEQFF.

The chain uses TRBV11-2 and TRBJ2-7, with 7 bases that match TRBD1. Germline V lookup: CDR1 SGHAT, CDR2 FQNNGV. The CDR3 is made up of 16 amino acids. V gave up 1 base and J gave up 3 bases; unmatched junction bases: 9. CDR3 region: CASSLANQGVFYEQYF. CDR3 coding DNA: TGTGCCAGCAGCTTAGCGAATCAGGGGGTATTCTACGAGCAGTACTTC. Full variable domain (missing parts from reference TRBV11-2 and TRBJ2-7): EAGVAQSPRYKIIEKRQSVAFWCNPISGHATLYWYQQILGQGPKLLIQFQNNGVVDDSQLPKDRFSAERLKGVDSTLKIQPAKLEDSAVYLCASSLANQGVFYEQYFGPGTRLTVT.

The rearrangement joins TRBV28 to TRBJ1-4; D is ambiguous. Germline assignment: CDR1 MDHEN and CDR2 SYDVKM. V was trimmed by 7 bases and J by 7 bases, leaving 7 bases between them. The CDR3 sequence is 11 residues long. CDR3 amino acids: CASNTREKLFF. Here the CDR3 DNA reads TGTGCCAGCAACACACGTGAAAAACTGTTTTTT. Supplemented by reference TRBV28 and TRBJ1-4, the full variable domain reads DVKVTQSSRYLVKRTGEKVFLECVQDMDHENMFWYRQDPGLGLRLIYFSYDVKMKEKGDIPEGYSVSREKKERFSLILESASTNQTSMYLCASNTREKLFFGSGTQLSVL.

The CDR3 DNA follows: TGTGCCAGCTTTCAGGGGGCCACTAACTATGGCTACACCTTC. Protein product: CASFQGATNYGYTF. This sequence joins TRBV28 and TRBJ1-2; 8 nucleotides match TRBD1. Per germline, CDR1 MDHEN and CDR2 SYDVKM. CDR3 size: 14 residues. The V and J ends lost 8 bases and 0 bases, in that order; junction bases with no gene match: 5.

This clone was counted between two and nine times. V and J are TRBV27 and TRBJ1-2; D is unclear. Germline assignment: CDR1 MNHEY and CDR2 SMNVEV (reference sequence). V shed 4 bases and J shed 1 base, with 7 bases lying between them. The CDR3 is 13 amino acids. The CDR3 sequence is CASSSRGNYGYTF. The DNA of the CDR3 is TGTGCCAGCAGTTCCCGGGGTAACTATGGCTACACCTTC.

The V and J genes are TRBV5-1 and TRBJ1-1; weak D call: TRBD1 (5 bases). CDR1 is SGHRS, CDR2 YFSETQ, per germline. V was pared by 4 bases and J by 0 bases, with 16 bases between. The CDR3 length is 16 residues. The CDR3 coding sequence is TGCGCCAGCAGCCCCGAGGCGGGGCCATTGAACACTGAAGCTTTCTTT. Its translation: CASSPEAGPLNTEAFF.

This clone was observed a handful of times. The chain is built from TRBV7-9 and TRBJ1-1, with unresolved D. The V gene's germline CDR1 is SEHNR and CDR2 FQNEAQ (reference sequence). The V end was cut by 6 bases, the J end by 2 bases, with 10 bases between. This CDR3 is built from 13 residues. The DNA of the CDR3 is TGTGCCAGCAGTCGGTTAGTTAACACTGAAGCTTTCTTT. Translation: CASSRLVNTEAFF.

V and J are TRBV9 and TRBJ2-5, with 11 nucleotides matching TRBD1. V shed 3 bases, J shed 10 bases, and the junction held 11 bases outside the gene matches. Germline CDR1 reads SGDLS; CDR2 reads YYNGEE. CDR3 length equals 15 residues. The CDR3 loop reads CASSGRPGQGEGQYF. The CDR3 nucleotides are TGTGCCAGCAGCGGCAGACCGGGACAGGGGGAGGGCCAGTACTTC.

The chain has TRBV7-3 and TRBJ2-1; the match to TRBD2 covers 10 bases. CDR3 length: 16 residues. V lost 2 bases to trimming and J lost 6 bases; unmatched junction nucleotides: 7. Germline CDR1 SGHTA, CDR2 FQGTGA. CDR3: CASSLGASGGGNEQFF. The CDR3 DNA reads TGTGCCAGCAGCTTAGGGGCTAGCGGGGGAGGCAATGAGCAGTTCTTC.

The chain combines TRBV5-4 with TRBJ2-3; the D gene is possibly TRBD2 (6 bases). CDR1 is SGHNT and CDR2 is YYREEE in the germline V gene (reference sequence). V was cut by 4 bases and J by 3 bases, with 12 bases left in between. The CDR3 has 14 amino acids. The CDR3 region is CASSPPGDTDTQYF. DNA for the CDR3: TGTGCCAGCAGCCCCCCGGGGGATACAGATACGCAGTATTTT. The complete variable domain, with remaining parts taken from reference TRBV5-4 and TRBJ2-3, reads ETGVTQSPTHLIKTRGQQVTLRCSSQSGHNTVSWYQQALGQGPQFIFQYYREEENGRGNFPPRFSGLQFPNYSSELNVNALELDDSALYLCASSPPGDTDTQYFGPGTRLTVL.

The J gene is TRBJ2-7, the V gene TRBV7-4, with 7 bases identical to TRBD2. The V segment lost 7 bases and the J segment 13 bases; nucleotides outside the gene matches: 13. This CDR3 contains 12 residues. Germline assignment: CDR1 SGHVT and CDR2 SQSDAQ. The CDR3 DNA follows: TGTGCCAGCACAAAACCCACGGGAGGAGCCTACGTC. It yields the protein CASTKPTGGAYV.

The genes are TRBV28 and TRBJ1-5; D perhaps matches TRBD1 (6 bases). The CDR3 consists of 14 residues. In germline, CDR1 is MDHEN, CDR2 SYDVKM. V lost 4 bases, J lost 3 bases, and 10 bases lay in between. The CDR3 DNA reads TGTGCCAGCAGTTCCGGACAGACCAATCAGCCCCAGCATTTT. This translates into CASSSGQTNQPQHF.

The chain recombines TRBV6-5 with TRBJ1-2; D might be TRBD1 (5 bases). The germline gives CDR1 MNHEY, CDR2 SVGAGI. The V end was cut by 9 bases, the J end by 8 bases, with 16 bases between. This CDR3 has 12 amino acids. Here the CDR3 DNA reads TGTGCCAGTCTGTCGACAGCGAGCGGCTACACCTTC. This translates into CASLSTASGYTF.

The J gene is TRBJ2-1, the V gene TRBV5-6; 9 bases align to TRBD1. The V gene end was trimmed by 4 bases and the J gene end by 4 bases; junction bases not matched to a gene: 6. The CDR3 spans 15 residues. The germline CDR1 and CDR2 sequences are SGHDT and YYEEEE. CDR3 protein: CASSRQGQGYNEQFF. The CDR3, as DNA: TGTGCCAGCAGCCGACAGGGACAGGGTTACAATGAGCAGTTCTTC. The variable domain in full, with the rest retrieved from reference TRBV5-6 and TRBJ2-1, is DAGVTQSPTHLIKTRGQQVTLRCSPKSGHDTVSWYQQALGQGPQFIFQYYEEEERQRGNFPDRFSGHQFPNYSSELNVNALLLGDSALYLCASSRQGQGYNEQFFGPGTRLTVL.

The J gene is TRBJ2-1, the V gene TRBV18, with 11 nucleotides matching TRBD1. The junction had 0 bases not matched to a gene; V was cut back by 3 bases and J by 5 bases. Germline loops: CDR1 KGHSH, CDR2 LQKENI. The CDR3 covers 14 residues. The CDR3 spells CASSPGQGDNEQFF. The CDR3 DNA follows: TGTGCCAGCTCACCGGGACAGGGGGACAATGAGCAGTTCTTC.